This T cell receptor beta chain appears in the sequencing data of a study of blood T cells in healthy people across ages. Overall study findings and caveats: With age, beta diversity per million T cells declined roughly linearly, significantly by 40 to 50.

Per germline, CDR1 SQVTM and CDR2 ANQGSEA. The V end was cut by 5 bases, the J end by 4 bases, with 18 bases between. There are 15 residues in the CDR3. RNA extraction gave at least 5 micrograms of total RNA per sample. A second PCR of about 7 to 12 cycles used a sample-barcoded 5' primer and a J-beta primer mix. TCRdb used MiXCR to reprocess the 5' RACE reads, holding one entry per CDR3 protein. The sample yields approximately 1.5 million distinct CDR3 sequences, about 32% seen once. This clonotype has a count of ten or more. Antigen: not known. The TCR sequence derives from a woman aged 25-40 years in good health. What was sequenced was blood. J is TRBJ2-1 and V is TRBV29-1; no reliable D call. The CDR3 DNA reads TGCAGCGTTATAAGCGCCCTAAGGGCTTACAATGAGCAGTTCTTC. It codes for CSVISALRAYNEQFF.